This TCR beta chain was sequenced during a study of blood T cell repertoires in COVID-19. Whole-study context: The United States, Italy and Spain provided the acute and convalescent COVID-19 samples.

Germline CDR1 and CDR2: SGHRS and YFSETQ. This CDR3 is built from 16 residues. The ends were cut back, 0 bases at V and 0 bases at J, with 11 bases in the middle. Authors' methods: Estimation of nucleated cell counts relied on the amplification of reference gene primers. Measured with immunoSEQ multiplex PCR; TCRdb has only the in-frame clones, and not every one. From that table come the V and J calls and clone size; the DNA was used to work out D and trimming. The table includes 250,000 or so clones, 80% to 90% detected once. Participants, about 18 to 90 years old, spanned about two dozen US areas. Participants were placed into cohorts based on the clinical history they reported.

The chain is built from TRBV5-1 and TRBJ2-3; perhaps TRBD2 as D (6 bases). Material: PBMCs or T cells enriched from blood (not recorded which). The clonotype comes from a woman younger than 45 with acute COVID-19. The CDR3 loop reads CASSLDGGTSTDTQYF. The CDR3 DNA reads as TGCGCCAGCAGCTTGGATGGCGGGACTAGCACAGATACGCAGTATTTT.